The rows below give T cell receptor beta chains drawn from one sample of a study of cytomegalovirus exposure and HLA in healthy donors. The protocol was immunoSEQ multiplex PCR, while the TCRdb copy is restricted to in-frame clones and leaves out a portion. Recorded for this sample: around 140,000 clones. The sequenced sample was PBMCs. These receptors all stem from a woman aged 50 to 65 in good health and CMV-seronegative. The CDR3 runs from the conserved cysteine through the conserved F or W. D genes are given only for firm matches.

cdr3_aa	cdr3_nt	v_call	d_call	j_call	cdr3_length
CASSGAADQPQHF	TGTGCCAGCAGTGGAGCGGCGGATCAGCCCCAGCATTTT	TRBV28	.	TRBJ1-5	13
CASNSDSGLAFF	TGTGCCAGCAACTCCGATTCAGGGTTGGCTTTCTTT	TRBV6-1	.	TRBJ1-1	12
CASSQDSGSLAGELFF	TGTGCCAGCAGCCAAGATTCCGGGAGTCTCGCCGGGGAGCTGTTTTTT	TRBV4-2	.	TRBJ2-2	16
CASSQDVTANNYGYTF	TGTGCCAGCAGCCAAGACGTCACAGCTAATAACTATGGCTACACCTTC	TRBV4-2	.	TRBJ1-2	16
CATAGLSLETQYF	TGTGCCACCGCGGGACTATCTTTAGAGACCCAGTACTTC	TRBV15	TRBD2	TRBJ2-5	13
CAWSVSRVVNTEAFF	TGTGCCTGGAGTGTATCCAGGGTCGTGAACACTGAAGCTTTCTTT	TRBV30	.	TRBJ1-1	15
CASSIRRAGKNQPQHF	TGTGCCAGTAGTATAAGAAGAGCAGGGAAGAATCAGCCCCAGCATTTT	TRBV19	.	TRBJ1-5	16
CASSQGTSGETQYF	TGTGCCAGCAGCCAGGGGACTAGCGGGGAGACCCAGTACTTC	TRBV4-2	TRBD2	TRBJ2-5	14
CASSLDAAGRYEQYF	TGTGCCAGCAGCTTGGATGCAGCGGGGAGGTACGAGCAGTACTTC	TRBV5-4	TRBD2	TRBJ2-7	15
CASSFGQGNTEAFF	TGTGCCAGCAGCTTCGGACAGGGGAACACTGAAGCTTTCTTT	TRBV9	TRBD1	TRBJ1-1	14
CASTYGTSNYGYTF	TGTGCCAGCACCTATGGGACTTCTAACTATGGCTACACCTTC	TRBV7-2	.	TRBJ1-2	14
CASSPTGDPTNEKLFF	TGTGCCAGCAGCCCCACAGGGGACCCAACTAATGAAAAACTGTTTTTT	TRBV5-4	TRBD1	TRBJ1-4	16
CASSPSLRGYGYTF	TGTGCCAGCAGTCCCAGCCTCCGGGGCTATGGCTACACCTTC	TRBV27	.	TRBJ1-2	14
CASKDLYGTTHYEQYF	TGTGCCAGCAAAGATTTATACGGGACAACCCACTACGAGCAGTACTTC	TRBV28	.	TRBJ2-7	16
CASSLFPSGVLAKNIQYF	TGTGCCAGCAGTTTATTCCCTAGCGGGGTCCTAGCCAAAAACATTCAGTACTTC	TRBV28	TRBD2	TRBJ2-4	18
CASSLVDSYPVSEQYF	TGTGCCAGCAGCTTAGTCGACAGTTACCCTGTCTCCGAGCAGTACTTC	TRBV7-2	.	TRBJ2-7	16
CASSPNPTGGGRLTYNEQFF	TGTGCCAGCTCACCAAACCCGACAGGGGGCGGAAGACTAACCTACAATGAGCAGTTCTTC	TRBV18	TRBD1	TRBJ2-1	20
CASSFGLAGGRGAETQYF	TGCGCCAGCAGCTTCGGCCTAGCGGGAGGGCGGGGTGCAGAGACCCAGTACTTC	TRBV5-1	TRBD2	TRBJ2-5	18
CASSFGTGEDNSPLHF	TGCGCCAGCAGCTTTGGGACAGGGGAAGATAATTCACCCCTCCACTTT	TRBV5-1	TRBD1	TRBJ1-6	16
CASSTQGTTGELFF	TGTGCCAGTAGTACCCAAGGGACAACCGGGGAGCTGTTTTTT	TRBV19	.	TRBJ2-2	14
CASRGYGTGEGYTF	TGTGCCAGCAGGGGCTATGGGACAGGGGAAGGCTACACCTTC	TRBV28	TRBD1	TRBJ1-2	14
CASSKGVADSPLHF	TGTGCCAGCAGTAAGGGGGTAGCCGATTCACCCCTCCACTTT	TRBV7-3	.	TRBJ1-6	14
CASRQTSGGYNEQFF	TGTGCCAGCAGGCAAACTAGCGGGGGGTACAATGAGCAGTTCTTC	TRBV2	TRBD2	TRBJ2-1	15
CASSLEGVSNQPQHF	TGCGCCAGCAGCTTGGAAGGGGTTAGCAATCAGCCCCAGCATTTT	TRBV5-1	.	TRBJ1-5	15
CASSSLGGDGYTF	TGTGCCAGCAGCTCCCTCGGGGGGGATGGCTACACCTTC	TRBV5-6	.	TRBJ1-2	13
CATSREQGAGNTIYF	TGTGCCACCAGCAGAGAACAGGGGGCTGGAAACACCATATATTTT	TRBV15	TRBD1	TRBJ1-3	15
CASSVEAGRTSFLRGNEQFF	TGTGCCAGCAGCGTAGAGGCCGGGAGGACTAGCTTTTTACGGGGGAATGAGCAGTTCTTC	TRBV9	TRBD2	TRBJ2-1	20
CASSWTSTTTDTQYF	TGTGCCAGCAGCTGGACTAGCACCACCACAGATACGCAGTATTTT	TRBV25-1	TRBD2	TRBJ2-3	15
CASSFIGEDYGYTF	TGTGCCAGCAGCTTCATAGGGGAGGACTATGGCTACACCTTC	TRBV7-6	.	TRBJ1-2	14
CASSTGPHRGTAGELFF	TGTGCCAGTAGTACTGGGCCACACAGGGGAACGGCCGGGGAGCTGTTTTTT	TRBV19	TRBD1	TRBJ2-2	17
CASSRDRGRETQYF	TGTGCCAGCAGTCGGGACAGGGGCCGGGAGACCCAGTACTTC	TRBV2	TRBD1	TRBJ2-5	14